These T cell receptor beta chains were read from a single sample in a study of blood T cell repertoires in COVID-19. Assay: immunoSEQ multiplex PCR; the TCRdb copy retains only in-frame clones and omits some. This sample yields some 220,000 clones, of which 70% to 90% are seen a single time; about 4% belongs to the top ten. The sample consisted of PBMCs or T cells enriched from blood (not recorded which). Receptors were obtained from a middle-aged woman with acute COVID-19. The CDR3 runs from the conserved cysteine through the conserved F or W. D genes are given only for firm matches. Expanded clones get a size class; other rows say once, few or many, or leave the size out.

D: TRBD1; J: TRBJ1-5; V: TRBV27; size: .; DNA: TGTGCCAGCAGCAGGGGACAGCGCAATCAGCCCCAGCATTTT; CDR3: CASSRGQRNQPQHF
D: TRBD1; J: TRBJ1-6; V: TRBV5-1; size: .; DNA: TGCGCCAGCAGGCCGGGACAGGGTTATAATTCACCCCTCCACTTT; CDR3: CASRPGQGYNSPLHF
D: TRBD1; J: TRBJ2-5; V: TRBV5-5; size: .; DNA: TGTGCCAGCAGCTTGGAACAGGGGGCGGGAGAGACCCAGTACTTC; CDR3: CASSLEQGAGETQYF
D: TRBD1; J: TRBJ2-1; V: TRBV9; size: .; DNA: TGTGCCAGCAGCGATCGGACAGGTGAGCAGTTCTTC; CDR3: CASSDRTGEQFF
D: .; J: TRBJ1-2; V: TRBV19; size: few; DNA: TGTGCCAGCGGACGTCAAGGGGTCATCTATGGCTACACCTTC; CDR3: CASGRQGVIYGYTF
D: .; J: TRBJ2-5; V: TRBV2; size: .; DNA: TGTGCCAGCAGTGAATCTCGCGGCCAAGAGACCCAGTACTTC; CDR3: CASSESRGQETQYF
D: .; J: TRBJ2-4; V: TRBV9; size: .; DNA: TGTGCCAGCAGCGTAGTAGCTGACGGGTCCAAAAACATTCAGTACTTC; CDR3: CASSVVADGSKNIQYF
D: .; J: TRBJ1-1; V: TRBV11-2; size: .; DNA: TGTGCCAGCTCGCGAGAGGACACTGAAGCTTTCTTT; CDR3: CASSREDTEAFF
D: .; J: TRBJ2-7; V: TRBV23-1; size: .; DNA: TGCGCCAGCAGTCAATACCCTGCAGGGCTAGTGGACGAGCAGTACTTC; CDR3: CASSQYPAGLVDEQYF
D: TRBD2; J: TRBJ2-3; V: TRBV24-1; size: .; DNA: TGTGCCACCAGGCCGGGACTAGCTTCAGATACGCAGTATTTT; CDR3: CATRPGLASDTQYF
D: .; J: TRBJ1-5; V: TRBV27; size: .; DNA: TGTGCCAGCAGTTACAGGGGCAATCAGCCCCAGCATTTT; CDR3: CASSYRGNQPQHF
D: .; J: TRBJ2-1; V: TRBV12-5; size: .; DNA: TGTGCTAGTGGTTCCCAGCGGGCCCTAATATTAAGGCAGTTCTTC; CDR3: CASGSQRALILRQFF
D: .; J: TRBJ1-3; V: TRBV5-5; size: .; DNA: TGTGCCAGCAGCCCAACCCGGGGTAGAGTTGGAAACACCATATATTTT; CDR3: CASSPTRGRVGNTIYF
D: .; J: TRBJ1-1; V: TRBV6-5; size: .; DNA: TGTGCCAGCAGTCCCGGGACACGGGTAGTTGCTTTCTTT; CDR3: CASSPGTRVVAFF
D: .; J: TRBJ1-1; V: TRBV5-1; size: once; DNA: TGCGCCAGCAGCTTGATTCCGGGGATGAACACTGAAGCTTTCTTT; CDR3: CASSLIPGMNTEAFF
D: .; J: TRBJ1-2; V: TRBV18; size: .; DNA: TGTGCCAGCTCACCACCTCTCGTCCTAGGAAGCGATGGCTACACCTTC; CDR3: CASSPPLVLGSDGYTF
D: TRBD1; J: TRBJ1-4; V: TRBV2; size: few; DNA: TGTGCCAGCAACCCCGGGACAGGATATGAAAAACTGTTTTTT; CDR3: CASNPGTGYEKLFF
D: .; J: TRBJ1-1; V: TRBV9; size: .; DNA: TGTGCCAGCAGCGTAGGGACCCGGGGAGCTGAAGCTTTCTTT; CDR3: CASSVGTRGAEAFF
D: .; J: TRBJ2-5; V: TRBV5-1; size: .; DNA: TGCGCCAGCAGCTTGGTACAGGGCGGCGGAGAGACCCAGTACTTC; CDR3: CASSLVQGGGETQYF
D: .; J: TRBJ1-3; V: TRBV18; size: .; DNA: TGTGCCAGCTCACTACGGACAGTTCCTGGAAACACCATATATTTT; CDR3: CASSLRTVPGNTIYF
D: TRBD1; J: TRBJ1-1; V: TRBV3-1/TRBV3-2; size: .; DNA: TGTGCCAGCACCAGGGGGACAGGGGGATCTGAAGCTTTCTTT; CDR3: CASTRGTGGSEAFF
D: .; J: TRBJ1-3; V: TRBV6-5; size: .; DNA: TGTGCCAGCAGTCGAGACAGCTCTGGAAACACCATATATTTT; CDR3: CASSRDSSGNTIYF
D: .; J: TRBJ1-1; V: TRBV2; size: .; DNA: TGTGCCAGCAGTGCCCCCCAGAACACTGAAGCTTTCTTT; CDR3: CASSAPQNTEAFF
D: .; J: TRBJ1-5; V: TRBV12-5; size: .; DNA: TGTGCTAGTGGTTTGGTAACGGGAGCGAAGGTCAATCAGCCCCAGCATTTT; CDR3: CASGLVTGAKVNQPQHF
D: TRBD2; J: TRBJ2-1; V: TRBV11-2; size: .; DNA: TGTGCCAGCAGCCGGGGCGGGGCGGGGGACAATGAGCAGTTCTTC; CDR3: CASSRGGAGDNEQFF
D: .; J: TRBJ2-7; V: TRBV6-5; size: .; DNA: TGTGCCAGCAGTTACACGGGACTTTTCTCCAAAGAGCAGTACTTC; CDR3: CASSYTGLFSKEQYF
D: TRBD1; J: TRBJ1-4; V: TRBV29-1; size: .; DNA: TGCAGCGTTGAAGGGACAGGGGATAATGAAAAACTGTTTTTT; CDR3: CSVEGTGDNEKLFF
D: .; J: TRBJ2-4; V: TRBV4-1; size: .; DNA: TGCGCCAGCAGCCCACAGGGACGGCTCGGCAAAAACATTCAGTACTTC; CDR3: CASSPQGRLGKNIQYF
D: TRBD2; J: TRBJ2-4; V: TRBV4-3; size: .; DNA: TGCGCCAGCAGCCATAACTTAGCGGGGGGGCCGAAAAACATTCAGTACTTC; CDR3: CASSHNLAGGPKNIQYF
D: .; J: TRBJ2-7; V: TRBV7-2; size: .; DNA: TGTGCCAGCCGAGAGGACAGCCGATTCTCCTACGAGCAGTACTTC; CDR3: CASREDSRFSYEQYF
D: .; J: TRBJ1-1; V: TRBV9; size: once; DNA: TGTGCCAGCAGCCCCTCCGTTATGAACACTGAAGCTTTCTTT; CDR3: CASSPSVMNTEAFF
D: .; J: TRBJ2-1; V: TRBV7-2; size: .; DNA: TGTGCCAGCAGCTCAGACCTGGGGCGGGGCTCCTACAATGAGCAGTTCTTC; CDR3: CASSSDLGRGSYNEQFF
D: .; J: TRBJ1-1; V: TRBV12-3/TRBV12-4; size: few; DNA: TGTGCCAGCAGTCCTAACGGGAACACTGAAGCTTTCTTT; CDR3: CASSPNGNTEAFF
D: .; J: TRBJ2-1; V: TRBV2; size: .; DNA: TGTGCCAGCAGTGAAGCTGGGGGCTTGGATGAGCAGTTCTTC; CDR3: CASSEAGGLDEQFF
D: TRBD2; J: TRBJ2-7; V: TRBV9; size: few; DNA: TGTGCCAGCAGCTCCTATAGCGGGGCCAACTACGAGCAGTACTTC; CDR3: CASSSYSGANYEQYF
D: TRBD1; J: TRBJ1-5; V: TRBV9; size: .; DNA: TGTGCCAGCAGCGCGGGACAGGGAAGGCAGCCCCAGCATTTT; CDR3: CASSAGQGRQPQHF
D: .; J: TRBJ1-2; V: TRBV7-2; size: .; DNA: TGTGCCAGCAGGATTGTGGGGCGGAACTATGGCTACACCTTC; CDR3: CASRIVGRNYGYTF
D: .; J: TRBJ1-4; V: TRBV4-1; size: .; DNA: TGCGCCAGCAGCCACCCAGCAACTAATGAAAAACTGTTTTTT; CDR3: CASSHPATNEKLFF
D: .; J: TRBJ1-1; V: TRBV6-2/TRBV6-3; size: .; DNA: TGTGCCAGCAGCCCCGGGAGGGGCAAGGTTCACGCTGAAGCTTTCTTT; CDR3: CASSPGRGKVHAEAFF
D: TRBD1; J: TRBJ2-4; V: TRBV7-8; size: .; DNA: TGTGCCAGCAGCTCGGGACAGGGTGCCAAAAACATTCAGTACTTC; CDR3: CASSSGQGAKNIQYF
D: .; J: TRBJ1-2; V: TRBV5-5; size: once; DNA: TGTGCCAGCAGCTTGGGGCAGAGGTATGGCTACACCTTC; CDR3: CASSLGQRYGYTF
D: .; J: TRBJ2-7; V: TRBV27; size: .; DNA: TGTGCCAGCAGACCGGGGTCGGGGAGGCGCGAGCAGTACTTC; CDR3: CASRPGSGRREQYF
D: .; J: TRBJ2-1; V: TRBV24-1; size: .; DNA: TGTGCCACCAGTGTTGCGACTGGCCCTCGGAGTGAGCAGTTCTTC; CDR3: CATSVATGPRSEQFF
D: TRBD1; J: TRBJ1-1; V: TRBV19; size: once; DNA: TGTGCCAGTAGTCCGGGACAGGCGAACACTGAAGCTTTCTTT; CDR3: CASSPGQANTEAFF
D: .; J: TRBJ2-5; V: TRBV9; size: .; DNA: TGTGCCAGCAGCGTCCGGACTACGTTGTTGGAGACCCAGTACTTC; CDR3: CASSVRTTLLETQYF
D: TRBD1; J: TRBJ1-3; V: TRBV15; size: once; DNA: TGTGCCACCAGCAGGGACAGGTGGAGTGAAAACACCATATATTTT; CDR3: CATSRDRWSENTIYF
D: .; J: TRBJ1-1; V: TRBV7-8; size: .; DNA: TGTGCCAGCAGCTTAGTGACAGCCACTGAAGCTTTCTTT; CDR3: CASSLVTATEAFF
D: .; J: TRBJ2-3; V: TRBV7-9; size: .; DNA: TGTGCCAGCAGCTTTGAGGGAGATACGCAGTATTTT; CDR3: CASSFEGDTQYF
D: TRBD1; J: TRBJ2-1; V: TRBV23-1; size: .; DNA: TGCGCCAGCAGTCAATCGTGGCCAGGGGGCTTTTACAATGAGCAGTTCTTC; CDR3: CASSQSWPGGFYNEQFF